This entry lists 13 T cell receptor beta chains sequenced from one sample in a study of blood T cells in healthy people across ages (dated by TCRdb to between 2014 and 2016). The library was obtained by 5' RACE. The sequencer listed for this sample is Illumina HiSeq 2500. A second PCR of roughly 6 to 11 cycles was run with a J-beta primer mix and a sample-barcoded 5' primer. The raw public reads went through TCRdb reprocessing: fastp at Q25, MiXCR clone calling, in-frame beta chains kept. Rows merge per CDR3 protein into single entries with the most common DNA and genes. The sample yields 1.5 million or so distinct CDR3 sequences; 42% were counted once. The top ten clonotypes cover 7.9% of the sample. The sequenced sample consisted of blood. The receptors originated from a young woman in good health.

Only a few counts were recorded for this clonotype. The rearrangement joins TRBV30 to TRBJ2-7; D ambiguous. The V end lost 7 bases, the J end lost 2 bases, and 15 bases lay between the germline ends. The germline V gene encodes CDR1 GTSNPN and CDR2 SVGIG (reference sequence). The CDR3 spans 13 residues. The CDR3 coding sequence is TGTGCCTCGACGGCAGCGTCCCCCTACGAGCAGTACTTC. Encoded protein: CASTAASPYEQYF.

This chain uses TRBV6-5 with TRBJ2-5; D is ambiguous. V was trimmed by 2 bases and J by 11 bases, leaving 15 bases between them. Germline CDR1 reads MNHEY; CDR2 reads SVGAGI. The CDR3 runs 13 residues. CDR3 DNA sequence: TGTGCCAGCAGTTACGGTAGTGGGAATGAGCAGTACTTC. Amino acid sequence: CASSYGSGNEQYF.

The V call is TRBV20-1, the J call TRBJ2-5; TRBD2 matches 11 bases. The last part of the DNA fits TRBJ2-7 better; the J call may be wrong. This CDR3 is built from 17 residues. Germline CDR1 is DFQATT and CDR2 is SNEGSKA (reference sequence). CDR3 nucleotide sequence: TGCAGTGCCATAACGGGACTAGCGGAAAAAAACGCCTACGAGCAGTACTTC. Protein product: CSAITGLAEKNAYEQYF.

DNA for the CDR3: TGTGCCAGCAGGGCCCCTGGTGGCAGCCAAGAGACCCAGTACTTC. It is translated as CASRAPGGSQETQYF. This chain connects TRBV12-3 or TRBV12-4 to TRBJ2-5, with D unclear. The ends were cut back, 6 bases at V and 1 base at J, with 15 bases in the middle. The CDR3 is 15 residues long.

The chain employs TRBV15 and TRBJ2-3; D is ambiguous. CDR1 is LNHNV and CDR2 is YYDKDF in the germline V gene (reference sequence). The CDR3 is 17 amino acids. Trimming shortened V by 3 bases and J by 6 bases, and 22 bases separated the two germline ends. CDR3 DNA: TGTGCCACCAGCAGGTCGAGATTGGGCTACCCTGGCGATACGCAGTATTTT. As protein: CATSRSRLGYPGDTQYF.

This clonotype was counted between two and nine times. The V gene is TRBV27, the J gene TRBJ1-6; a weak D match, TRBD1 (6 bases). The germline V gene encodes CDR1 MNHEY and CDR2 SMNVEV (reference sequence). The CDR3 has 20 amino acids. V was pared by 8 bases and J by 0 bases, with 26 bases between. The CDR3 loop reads CASAGTGTPAASSYNSPLHF. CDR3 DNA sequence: TGTGCCAGCGCTGGAACCGGGACACCTGCTGCTAGCTCCTATAATTCACCCCTCCACTTT.

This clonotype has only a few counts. The CDR3 here is CSVEGQTNEKLFF. The CDR3, as DNA: TGCAGCGTTGAAGGACAGACTAATGAAAAACTGTTTTTT. The chain uses TRBV29-1 and TRBJ1-4; D might be TRBD1 (5 bases). The germline V gene has CDR1 SQVTM and CDR2 ANQGSEA. Trimming removed 1 base from V and 2 bases from J, with 5 bases in between. The CDR3 totals 13 residues.

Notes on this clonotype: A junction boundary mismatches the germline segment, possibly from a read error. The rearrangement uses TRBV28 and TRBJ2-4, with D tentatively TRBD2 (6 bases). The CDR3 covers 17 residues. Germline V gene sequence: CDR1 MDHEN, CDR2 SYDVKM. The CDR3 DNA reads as TGTGCCGGCAGTTTATTCCGATTCGGGGGAGCCAAAAACATTCAGTACTTC. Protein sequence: CAGSLFRFGGAKNIQYF.

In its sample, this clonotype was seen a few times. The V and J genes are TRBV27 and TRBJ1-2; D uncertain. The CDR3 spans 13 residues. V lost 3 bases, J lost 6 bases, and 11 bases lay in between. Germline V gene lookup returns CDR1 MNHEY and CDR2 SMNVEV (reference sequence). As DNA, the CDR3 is TGTGCCAGCAGTTTTGTAGGGATGGATGGCTACACCTTC. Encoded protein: CASSFVGMDGYTF.

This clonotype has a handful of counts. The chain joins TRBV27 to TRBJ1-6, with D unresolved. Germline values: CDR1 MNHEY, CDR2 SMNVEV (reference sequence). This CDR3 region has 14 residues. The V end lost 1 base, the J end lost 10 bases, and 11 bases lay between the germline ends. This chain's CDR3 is CASSLYGSPSPLHF. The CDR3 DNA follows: TGTGCCAGCAGTTTATATGGCAGCCCCTCACCCCTCCACTTT.

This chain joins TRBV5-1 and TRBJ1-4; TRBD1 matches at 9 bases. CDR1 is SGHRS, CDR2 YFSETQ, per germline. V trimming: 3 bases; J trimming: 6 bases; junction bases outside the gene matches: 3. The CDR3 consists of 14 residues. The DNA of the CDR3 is TGCGCCAGCAGCTCGGGACAGGGTTATGAAAAACTGTTTTTT. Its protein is CASSSGQGYEKLFF.

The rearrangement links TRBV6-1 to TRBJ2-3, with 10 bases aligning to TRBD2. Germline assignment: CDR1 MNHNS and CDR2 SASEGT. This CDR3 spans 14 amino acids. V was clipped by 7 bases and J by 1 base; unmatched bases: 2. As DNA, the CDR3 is TGTGCCAGCATCCTAGCGGGAGGCACAGATACGCAGTATTTT. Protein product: CASILAGGTDTQYF.

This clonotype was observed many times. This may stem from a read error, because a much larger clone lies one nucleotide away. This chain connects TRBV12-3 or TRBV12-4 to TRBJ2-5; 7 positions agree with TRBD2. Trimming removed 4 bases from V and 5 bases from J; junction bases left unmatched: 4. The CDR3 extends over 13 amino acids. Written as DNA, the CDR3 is TGTGCCAGCAGTTGTACCGGGAGGGAGACCCAGTACTTC. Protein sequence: CASSCTGRETQYF.